The 30 T cell receptor beta chains in this list originate from one sample, sequenced in a study of cytomegalovirus exposure and HLA in healthy donors. Primers included in the PCR were 60 Vbeta and 13 Jbeta primers. TCRdb keeps only in-frame clones here, not all; method: immunoSEQ multiplex PCR. The sample lists approximately 130,000 clones, approximately 79% occurring once. The sample taken for sequencing was PBMCs. The receptors here all came from a male donor in good health and CMV-seronegative.

This rearrangement joins TRBV27 to TRBJ2-1; 13 bases map to TRBD2. Trimming took 2 bases from V and 9 from J; bases not matched to a gene: 10. CDR1 is MNHEY, CDR2 SMNVEV, per germline (reference sequence). This CDR3 region has 17 residues. CDR3 bases: TGTGCCAGCAGTTTAGATGGGACTAGCGGGGTTGGTAGTGAGCAGTTCTTC. Amino acids: CASSLDGTSGVGSEQFF.

This clone appeared a few times. V is TRBV2 and J is TRBJ2-5, with D maybe TRBD2 (6 bases). Trimming stripped 8 bases from V and 10 bases from J, with 17 bases between. The germline gives CDR1 SNHLY, CDR2 FYNNEI. The CDR3 covers 12 residues. The CDR3 nucleotides read TGTGCCAGCCGTTGGGGGGAAGTTGACCAGTACTTC. It yields the protein CASRWGEVDQYF.

This clone was picked up one time. The gene calls are TRBV27 and TRBJ1-2, with no clear D. From germline, CDR1 is MNHEY and CDR2 SMNVEV (reference sequence). This CDR3 spans 14 amino acids. The V end lost 1 base, the J end lost 6 bases, and 12 bases lay between the germline ends. CDR3 in amino acids: CASSLYPLSDGYTF. The CDR3 nucleotides read TGTGCCAGCAGTTTATATCCACTGTCGGATGGCTACACCTTC.

This clone was picked up a small number of times. The chain has TRBV11-2 and TRBJ2-7; 7 bases fit TRBD2. CDR3 length equals 13 residues. V dropped 1 base and J dropped 3; count of bases not matched to a gene: 0. Germline V gives CDR1 SGHAT, CDR2 FQNNGV. The CDR3 sequence is CASSLGGGYEQYF. The CDR3 DNA reads TGTGCCAGCAGCTTAGGGGGGGGCTACGAGCAGTACTTC.

V gene TRBV27 combines with J gene TRBJ2-7, with D possibly TRBD2 on 5 matching bases. The CDR3 spans 14 residues. V was clipped by 6 bases and J by 3 bases, with 15 bases between them. Germline V CDR1 and CDR2: MNHEY, SMNVEV (reference sequence). As DNA, the CDR3 is TGTGCCAGCAGCCGCCCTGGGGAGAGCTACGAGCAGTACTTC. Its translation is CASSRPGESYEQYF.

CDR3 DNA sequence: TGCAGCGTTGTAGGGACAGAGTCCTACGAGCAGTACTTC. Protein product: CSVVGTESYEQYF. This chain links TRBV29-1 with TRBJ2-7; 7 positions match TRBD1. The CDR3 consists of 13 residues. Per the germline V gene, CDR1 is SQVTM and CDR2 is ANQGSEA. With 4 bases clipped from V and 1 base from J, the junction kept 4 bases outside the gene matches.

There are a few counts of this clone. The J gene is TRBJ1-1, the V gene TRBV4-1, with D uncertain. V was cut by 2 bases and J by 1 base, with 11 bases left in between. There are 15 residues in the CDR3. Per the germline V gene, CDR1 is MGHRA and CDR2 is YSYEKL. CDR3 bases: TGCGCCAGCAGCCAAAGGCGGGTGGAGAACACTGAAGCTTTCTTT. This translates into CASSQRRVENTEAFF.

V and J are TRBV18 and TRBJ2-2; D gene uncertain. This CDR3 spans 16 amino acids. Looked up from germline, CDR1 is KGHSH and CDR2 is LQKENI. V lost 1 base and J 1 base, leaving 10 bases between the germline ends. The CDR3: CASSPLAPMNTGELFF. The CDR3 DNA is TGTGCCAGCTCACCACTCGCACCTATGAACACCGGGGAGCTGTTTTTT.

The chain employs TRBV28 and TRBJ2-7; 12 bases map to TRBD2. Unmatched junction bases numbered 6, after V lost 2 bases and J lost 4 bases. Germline V gene lookup returns CDR1 MDHEN and CDR2 SYDVKM. The CDR3 spans 16 residues. The DNA for the CDR3 is TGTGCCAGCAGTTTAAGAGGACTAGCGGGGCGTTACGAGCAGTACTTC. As protein: CASSLRGLAGRYEQYF.

The chain has TRBV19 and TRBJ2-3, with D possibly matching TRBD2 (5 bases). With 7 bases removed from V and 0 bases from J, the gap between germline ends came to 8 bases. Germline V gene data show CDR1 as LNHDA and CDR2 as SQIVND (reference sequence). The CDR3 covers 13 residues. The CDR3 DNA follows: TGTGCCAGTACGAGGGCTAGCACAGATACGCAGTATTTT. This translates into CASTRASTDTQYF.

The J gene is TRBJ1-6, the V gene TRBV2; no clear D gene. Germline V lookup: CDR1 SNHLY, CDR2 FYNNEI. V was trimmed by 4 bases and J by 6 bases, leaving 10 bases between them. The CDR3 totals 14 residues. This chain's CDR3 is CASSGRGGNSPLHF. The CDR3 nucleotides read TGTGCCAGCAGTGGGCGGGGAGGTAATTCACCCCTCCACTTT.

V usage is TRBV7-9 and J usage is TRBJ1-2, with a tentative D call TRBD1 (6 bases). Germline V gene sequence: CDR1 SEHNR, CDR2 FQNEAQ (reference sequence). This CDR3 region has 16 residues. The V end was cut by 1 base, the J end by 2 bases, with 14 bases between. In DNA form, the CDR3 reads TGTGCCAGCAGCTTAGGTGCCAGGGGATTAAACTATGGCTACACCTTC. This codes for CASSLGARGLNYGYTF.

The chain uses TRBV27 and TRBJ1-5, with 7 bases lining up with TRBD1. The CDR3 spans 14 residues. The V gene's germline CDR1 is MNHEY and CDR2 SMNVEV (reference sequence). Trimming cost V 2 bases and J 3 bases; bases outside gene matches: 1. The CDR3 loop is CASSLGQVNQPQHF. CDR3 nucleotide sequence: TGTGCCAGCAGTTTAGGACAGGTCAATCAGCCCCAGCATTTT.

This chain connects TRBV19 to TRBJ1-1; D remains ambiguous. The germline V gene encodes CDR1 LNHDA and CDR2 SQIVND (reference sequence). This CDR3 contains 13 residues. V was cut by 4 bases and J by 1 base, with 7 bases left in between. The CDR3 sequence: CASSTRQNTEAFF. DNA of the CDR3: TGTGCCAGTAGTACCCGACAGAACACTGAAGCTTTCTTT.

The J gene is TRBJ2-7, the V gene TRBV6-6, with 11 positions matching TRBD1. V was clipped by 10 bases and J by 5 bases; unmatched bases: 10. CDR1 MNHNY and CDR2 SVGAGI come from the germline V gene (reference sequence). The CDR3 has 14 amino acids. The CDR3 DNA reads as TGTGCCACGGGCGAGGACAGGGGGCGGAACGAGCAGTACTTC. This sequence encodes CATGEDRGRNEQYF.

CDR3 DNA: TGTGCTAGTGGTAGCGGCGGTGAGCAGTTCTTC. Encoded protein: CASGSGGEQFF. V is TRBV12-5 and J is TRBJ2-1; D perhaps matches TRBD2 (5 bases). The CDR3 runs to 11 residues. Looked up from germline, CDR1 is LGHNT and CDR2 is FRNRAP. V lost 5 bases and J 9 bases, leaving 8 bases between the germline ends.

V is TRBV30 and J is TRBJ2-1, with 13 bases fitting TRBD2. Germline loops: CDR1 GTSNPN, CDR2 SVGIG (reference sequence). The CDR3 covers 14 residues. Unmatched junction bases numbered 3, after V lost 6 bases and J lost 4 bases. The CDR3 region is CACRLAGGYNEQFF. CDR3 sequence (DNA): TGTGCCTGCCGACTAGCGGGGGGATACAATGAGCAGTTCTTC.

The J gene is TRBJ1-5, the V gene TRBV19; no definite D call. There are 14 residues in the CDR3. V was shortened by 8 bases and J by 1 base, with 12 bases between the two germline ends. CDR1 is LNHDA and CDR2 is SQIVND in the germline V gene (reference sequence). The CDR3 DNA is TGTGCCAGTGGCGGATATGGGAGCAATCAGCCCCAGCATTTT. This sequence encodes CASGGYGSNQPQHF.

About this clone itself: A junction end diverges from the germline sequence, so it may reflect a read error. The chain joins TRBV19 to TRBJ2-3, with TRBD2 matching over 10 bases. The length of the CDR3 is 17 residues. CDR1 LNHDA and CDR2 SQIVND come from the germline V gene (reference sequence). The CDR3 loop is CASRIAGGTASTDTQYF. In DNA form, the CDR3 reads TGTGCCAGTAGGATAGCGGGGGGAACCGCTAGCACAGATACGCAGTATTTT.

As concerns this clone: Other nucleotide sequences in the sample specify the same CDR3. This rearrangement joins TRBV7-9 to TRBJ1-2; 8 nucleotides match TRBD1. Germline V gene data show CDR1 as SEHNR and CDR2 as FQNEAQ (reference sequence). With V trimmed by 5 bases and J by 0 bases, 5 bases remained unmatched. The CDR3 spans 15 residues. CDR3 coding DNA: TGTGCCAGCAGCCCTCGGACAGGGTCTAACTATGGCTACACCTTC. Its protein is CASSPRTGSNYGYTF.

Comments on this clone: The junction does not match germline at one end; this may be a read error. The chain uses TRBV7-9 and TRBJ1-2; D remains unclear. Germline V gene data show CDR1 as SEHNR and CDR2 as FQNEAQ (reference sequence). The CDR3 spans 12 residues. The CDR3 region has the DNA TGTTCCAGCAGCTTAGGAGGGAGGGACTACACCTTC. This gives the protein CSSSLGGRDYTF.

The chain has TRBV5-4 and TRBJ1-5; D perhaps matches TRBD1 (6 bases). CDR3 size: 17 residues. Trimming pared 2 bases from V and 0 bases from J, leaving 15 bases between. Per the germline V gene, CDR1 is SGHNT and CDR2 is YYREEE (reference sequence). The CDR3 nucleotides are TGTGCCAGCAGCTTCGGGGGGGGGCCGCCTAGCAATCAGCCCCAGCATTTT. Its translation: CASSFGGGPPSNQPQHF. The full variable domain, rest sourced from reference TRBV5-4 and TRBJ1-5, is ETGVTQSPTHLIKTRGQQVTLRCSSQSGHNTVSWYQQALGQGPQFIFQYYREEENGRGNFPPRFSGLQFPNYSSELNVNALELDDSALYLCASSFGGGPPSNQPQHFGDGTRLSIL.

The chain links TRBV7-9 to TRBJ1-1; D is perhaps TRBD1 (6 bases). V dropped 6 bases and J dropped 3 bases, with 17 bases sitting between them. Germline-derived CDR1 and CDR2 are SEHNR and FQNEAQ (reference sequence). This CDR3 has 15 residues. The CDR3 is CASRWGTGSDTEAFF. The CDR3 nucleotides are TGTGCCAGCAGATGGGGCACAGGGTCGGACACTGAAGCTTTCTTT.

The genes are TRBV27 and TRBJ1-1; D is unresolved. Per the germline V gene, CDR1 is MNHEY and CDR2 is SMNVEV (reference sequence). The CDR3 sequence is 14 residues long. V dropped 3 bases and J dropped 0 bases, with 8 bases sitting between them. The CDR3: CASSFGGMNTEAFF. The CDR3 nucleotides read TGTGCCAGCAGTTTCGGCGGAATGAACACTGAAGCTTTCTTT.

This chain uses TRBV5-1 with TRBJ1-2; 10 positions match TRBD1. From germline, CDR1 is SGHRS and CDR2 YFSETQ. The CDR3 covers 15 residues. With V trimmed by 4 bases and J by 6 bases, 9 bases remained unmatched. As DNA, the CDR3 is TGCGCCAGCAGCCCGGCCCCGACAGGGGGCAATGGCTACACCTTC. Amino acid sequence: CASSPAPTGGNGYTF.

This chain joins TRBV10-1 and TRBJ2-2; D call uncertain. The V end was cut by 6 bases, the J end by 2 bases, with 10 bases between. The germline gives CDR1 WNHNN, CDR2 SYGVQD (reference sequence). This CDR3 region has 14 residues. The CDR3 DNA follows: TGCGCCAGCAGATCACAGCCTAACACCGGGGAGCTGTTTTTT. Translation gives CASRSQPNTGELFF.

The chain uses TRBV7-9 and TRBJ1-4, with unresolved D. Germline V gives CDR1 SEHNR, CDR2 FQNEAQ (reference sequence). V gave up 1 base and J gave up 0 bases, with 9 bases separating them. The CDR3 sequence is 16 residues long. This CDR3 is CASSLVTAATNEKLFF. The CDR3 nucleotides read TGTGCCAGCAGCTTAGTTACAGCTGCAACTAATGAAAAACTGTTTTTT.

The chain employs TRBV7-2 and TRBJ2-1; 8 bases fit TRBD1. Trimming took 4 bases from V and 1 from J; bases not matched to a gene: 15. Germline CDR1 and CDR2: SGHTA and FQGNSA. There are 19 residues in the CDR3. CDR3: CASSSTPPGQAGSYNEQFF. As DNA, the CDR3 is TGTGCCAGCAGCTCAACACCCCCGGGACAGGCGGGATCCTACAATGAGCAGTTCTTC.

J is TRBJ2-1 and V is TRBV6-5, with TRBD2 matching over 10 bases. V lost 6 bases, J lost 2 bases, and 4 bases stayed unmatched. Germline values: CDR1 MNHEY, CDR2 SVGAGI. The CDR3 sequence is 15 residues long. Here the CDR3 DNA reads TGTGCCAGCAGGAATAGCGGGGGGCCCTACAATGAGCAGTTCTTC. Encoded protein: CASRNSGGPYNEQFF.

The chain uses TRBV7-2 and TRBJ2-5, with 7 bases lining up with TRBD2. V lost 0 bases to trimming and J lost 5 bases; unmatched junction nucleotides: 3. The CDR3 contains 14 residues. Germline V gene data show CDR1 as SGHTA and CDR2 as FQGNSA. In nucleotides, the CDR3 is TGTGCCAGCAGCTTAGCGGGGGGGTGGGAGACCCAGTACTTC. Encoded protein: CASSLAGGWETQYF.